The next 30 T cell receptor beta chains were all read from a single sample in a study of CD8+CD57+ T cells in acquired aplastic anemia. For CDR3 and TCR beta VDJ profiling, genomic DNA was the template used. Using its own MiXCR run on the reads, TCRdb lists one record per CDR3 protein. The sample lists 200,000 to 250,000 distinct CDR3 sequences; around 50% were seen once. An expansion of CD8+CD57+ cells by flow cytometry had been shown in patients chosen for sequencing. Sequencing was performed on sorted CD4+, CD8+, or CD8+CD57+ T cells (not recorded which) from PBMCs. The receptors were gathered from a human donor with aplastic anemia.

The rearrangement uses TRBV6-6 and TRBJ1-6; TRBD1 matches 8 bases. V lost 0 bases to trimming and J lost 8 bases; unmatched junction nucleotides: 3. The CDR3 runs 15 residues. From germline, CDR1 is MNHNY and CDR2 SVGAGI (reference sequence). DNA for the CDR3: TGTGCCAGCAGTTACTCAGGACAGGGAGATTCACCCCTCCACTTT. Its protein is CASSYSGQGDSPLHF.

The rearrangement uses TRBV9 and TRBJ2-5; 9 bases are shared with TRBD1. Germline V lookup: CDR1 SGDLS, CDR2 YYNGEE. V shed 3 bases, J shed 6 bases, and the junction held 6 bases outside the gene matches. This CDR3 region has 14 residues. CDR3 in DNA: TGTGCCAGCAGCGAAGGGACAGGGATGAAGACCCAGTACTTC. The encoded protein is CASSEGTGMKTQYF.

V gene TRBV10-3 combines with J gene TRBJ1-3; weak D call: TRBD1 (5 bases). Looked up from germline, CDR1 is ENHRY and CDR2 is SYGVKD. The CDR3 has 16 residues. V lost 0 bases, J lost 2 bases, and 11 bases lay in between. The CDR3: CAISESQGVTGNTIYF. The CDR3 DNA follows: TGTGCCATCAGTGAGTCGCAGGGTGTTACTGGAAACACCATATATTTT.

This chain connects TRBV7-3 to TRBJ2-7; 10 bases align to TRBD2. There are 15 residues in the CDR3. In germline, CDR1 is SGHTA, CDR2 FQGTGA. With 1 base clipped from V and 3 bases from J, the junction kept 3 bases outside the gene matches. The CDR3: CASSLKAGGLYEQYF. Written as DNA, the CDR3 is TGTGCCAGCAGCTTAAAAGCGGGGGGGCTCTACGAGCAGTACTTC. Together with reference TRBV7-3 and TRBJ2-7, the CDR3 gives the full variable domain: GAGVSQTPSNKVTEKGKYVELRCDPISGHTALYWYRQSLGQGPEFLIYFQGTGAADDSGLPNDRFFAVRPEGSVSTLKIQRTERGDSAVYLCASSLKAGGLYEQYFGPGTRLTVT.

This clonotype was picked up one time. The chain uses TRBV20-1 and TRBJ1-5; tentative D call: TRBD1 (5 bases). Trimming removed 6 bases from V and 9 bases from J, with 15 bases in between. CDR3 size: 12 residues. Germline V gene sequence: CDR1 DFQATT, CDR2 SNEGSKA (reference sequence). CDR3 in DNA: TGCAGTGCCGGGGGAGCTAACGGGCCCCAGCATTTT. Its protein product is CSAGGANGPQHF.

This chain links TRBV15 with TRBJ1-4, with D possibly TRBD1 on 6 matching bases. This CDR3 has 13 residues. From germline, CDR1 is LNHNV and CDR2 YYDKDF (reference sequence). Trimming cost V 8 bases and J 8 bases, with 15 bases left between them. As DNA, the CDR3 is TGTGCCACCTCCTGGGGGCTGGGCGAAAAACTGTTTTTT. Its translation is CATSWGLGEKLFF.

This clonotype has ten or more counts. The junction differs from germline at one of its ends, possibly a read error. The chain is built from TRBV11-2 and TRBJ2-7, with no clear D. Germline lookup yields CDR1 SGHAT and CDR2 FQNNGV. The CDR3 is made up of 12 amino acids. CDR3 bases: TGTGCCAGCAGCTTAGATCTTGGCAGGCCCCTCTTC. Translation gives CASSLDLGRPLF.

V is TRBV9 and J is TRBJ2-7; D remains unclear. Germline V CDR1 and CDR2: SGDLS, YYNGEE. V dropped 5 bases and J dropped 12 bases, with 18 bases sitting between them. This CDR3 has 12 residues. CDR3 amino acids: CASSEGGRQPYF. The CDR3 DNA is TGTGCCAGCAGTGAAGGTGGCAGGCAGCCGTACTTC.

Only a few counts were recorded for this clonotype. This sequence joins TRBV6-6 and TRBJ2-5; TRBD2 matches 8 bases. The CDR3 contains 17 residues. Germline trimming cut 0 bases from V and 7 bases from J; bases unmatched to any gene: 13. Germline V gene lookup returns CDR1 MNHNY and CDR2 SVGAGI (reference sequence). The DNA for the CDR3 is TGTGCCAGCAGTTACTCGAGTCGCGGGGGGCCCACAGGGACCCAGTACTTC. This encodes CASSYSSRGGPTGTQYF.

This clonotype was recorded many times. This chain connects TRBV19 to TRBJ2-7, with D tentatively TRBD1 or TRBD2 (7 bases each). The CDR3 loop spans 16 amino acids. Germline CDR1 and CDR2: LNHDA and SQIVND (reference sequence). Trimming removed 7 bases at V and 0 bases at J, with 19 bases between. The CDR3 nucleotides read TGTGCCAGTACCCGGGGAGGGACAGACAACTCCTACGAGCAGTACTTC. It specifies CASTRGGTDNSYEQYF.

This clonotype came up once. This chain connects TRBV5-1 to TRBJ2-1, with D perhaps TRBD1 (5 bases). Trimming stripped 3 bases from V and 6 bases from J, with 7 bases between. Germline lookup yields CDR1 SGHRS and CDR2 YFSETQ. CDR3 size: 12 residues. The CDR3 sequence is CASSSDSNEQFF. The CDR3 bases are TGCGCCAGCAGCTCCGACAGCAATGAGCAGTTCTTC.

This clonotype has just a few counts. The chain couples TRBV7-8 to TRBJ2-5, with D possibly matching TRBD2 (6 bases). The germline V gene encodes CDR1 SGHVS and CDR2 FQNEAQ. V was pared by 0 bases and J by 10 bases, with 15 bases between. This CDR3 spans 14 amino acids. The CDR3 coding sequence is TGTGCCAGCAGCTTAGCGGGGGGTTTTGGTGTCCAGTACTTC. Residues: CASSLAGGFGVQYF.

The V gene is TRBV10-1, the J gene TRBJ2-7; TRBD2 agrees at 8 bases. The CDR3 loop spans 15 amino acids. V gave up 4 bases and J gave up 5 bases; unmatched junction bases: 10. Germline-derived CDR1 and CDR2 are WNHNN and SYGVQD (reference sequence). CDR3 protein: CASSAGGQALHEQYF. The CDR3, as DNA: TGCGCCAGCAGTGCGGGGGGGCAGGCGCTGCACGAGCAGTACTTC.

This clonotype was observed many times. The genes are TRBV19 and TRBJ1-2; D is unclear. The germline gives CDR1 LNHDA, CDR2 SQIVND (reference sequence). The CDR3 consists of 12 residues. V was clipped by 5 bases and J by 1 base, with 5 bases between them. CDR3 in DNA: TGTGCCAGTAGTGCCAGTAACTATGGCTACACCTTC. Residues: CASSASNYGYTF.

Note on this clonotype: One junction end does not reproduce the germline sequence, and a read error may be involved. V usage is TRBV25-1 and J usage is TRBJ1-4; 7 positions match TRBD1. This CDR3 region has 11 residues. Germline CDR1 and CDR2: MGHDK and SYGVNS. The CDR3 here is CASSAQGKTVF. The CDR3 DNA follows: TGTGCCAGCAGCGCACAGGGGAAAACTGTTTTT.

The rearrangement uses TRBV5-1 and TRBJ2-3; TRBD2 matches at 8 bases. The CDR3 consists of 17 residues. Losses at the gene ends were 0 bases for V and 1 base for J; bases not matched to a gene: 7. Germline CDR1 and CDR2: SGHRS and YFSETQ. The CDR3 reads CASSLVLGRGGTDTQYF. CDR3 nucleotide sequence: TGCGCCAGCAGCTTGGTGTTGGGGCGGGGGGGCACAGATACGCAGTATTTT.

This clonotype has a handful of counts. The CDR3 DNA reads as TGTGCCAGCTCACCTCCGGGACAGGGGGCATATGGCTACACCTTC. It codes for CASSPPGQGAYGYTF. The chain recombines TRBV18 with TRBJ1-2, with TRBD1 identical over 12 bases. The V segment lost 3 bases and the J segment 5 bases; nucleotides outside the gene matches: 4. There are 15 residues in the CDR3. Germline values: CDR1 KGHSH, CDR2 LQKENI.

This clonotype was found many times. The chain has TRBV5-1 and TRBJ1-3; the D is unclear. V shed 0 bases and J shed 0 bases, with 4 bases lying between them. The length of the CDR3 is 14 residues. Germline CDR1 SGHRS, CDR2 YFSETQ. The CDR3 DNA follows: TGCGCCAGCAGCTTGGAAGGCTCTGGAAACACCATATATTTT. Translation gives CASSLEGSGNTIYF.

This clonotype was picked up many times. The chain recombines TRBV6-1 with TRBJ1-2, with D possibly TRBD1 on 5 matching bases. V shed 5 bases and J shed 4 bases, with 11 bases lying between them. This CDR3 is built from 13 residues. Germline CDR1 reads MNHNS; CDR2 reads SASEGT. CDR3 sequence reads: CASSPDSPYGYTF. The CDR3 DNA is TGTGCCAGCAGTCCCGACAGTCCCTATGGCTACACCTTC.

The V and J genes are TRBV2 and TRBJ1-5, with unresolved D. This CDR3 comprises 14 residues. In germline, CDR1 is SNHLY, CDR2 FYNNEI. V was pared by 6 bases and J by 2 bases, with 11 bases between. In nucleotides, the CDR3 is TGTGCCAGCAGGGAGGGTAGTGGCAATCAGCCCCAGCATTTT. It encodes CASREGSGNQPQHF.

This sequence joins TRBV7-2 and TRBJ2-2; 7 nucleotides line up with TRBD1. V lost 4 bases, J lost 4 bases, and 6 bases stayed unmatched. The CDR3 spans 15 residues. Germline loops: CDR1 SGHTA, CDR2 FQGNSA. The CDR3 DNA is TGTGCCAGCAGCTCCGGCTGGACAGGCACCGGGGAGCTGTTTTTT. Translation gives CASSSGWTGTGELFF.

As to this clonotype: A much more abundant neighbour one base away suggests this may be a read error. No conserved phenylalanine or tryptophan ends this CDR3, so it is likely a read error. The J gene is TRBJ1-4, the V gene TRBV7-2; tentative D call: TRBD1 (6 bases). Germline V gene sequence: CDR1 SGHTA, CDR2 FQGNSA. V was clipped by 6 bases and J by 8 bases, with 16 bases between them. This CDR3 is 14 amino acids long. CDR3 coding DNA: TGTGCCAGCAGTCCTCAGGGGAGTGGAGAAAAACTGTTTTCT. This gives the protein CASSPQGSGEKLFS.

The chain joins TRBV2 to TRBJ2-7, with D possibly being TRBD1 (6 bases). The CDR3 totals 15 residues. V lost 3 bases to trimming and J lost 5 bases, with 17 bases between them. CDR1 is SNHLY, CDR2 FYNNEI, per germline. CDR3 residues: CASSDFLQGSDEQYF. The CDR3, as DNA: TGTGCCAGCAGTGACTTCTTACAGGGATCCGACGAGCAGTACTTC.

This CDR3 reads CASKVGQTSNQPQHF. CDR3 in DNA: TGTGCCAGCAAAGTTGGACAGACAAGCAATCAGCCCCAGCATTTT. The chain employs TRBV2 and TRBJ1-5; possibly TRBD1 for D (6 bases). The CDR3 has 15 amino acids. V lost 7 bases and J 1 base, leaving 14 bases between the germline ends. Germline CDR1 reads SNHLY; CDR2 reads FYNNEI. The variable domain in full, with the rest retrieved from reference TRBV2 and TRBJ1-5, is EPEVTQTPSHQVTQMGQEVILRCVPISNHLYFYWYRQILGQKVEFLVSFYNNEISEKSEIFDDQFSVERPDGSNFTLKIRSTKLEDSAMYFCASKVGQTSNQPQHFGDGTRLSIL.

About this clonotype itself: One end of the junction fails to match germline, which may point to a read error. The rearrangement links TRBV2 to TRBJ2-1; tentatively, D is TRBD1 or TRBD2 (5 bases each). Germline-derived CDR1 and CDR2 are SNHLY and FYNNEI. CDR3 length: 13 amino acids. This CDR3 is CASSEVTGGGTRF. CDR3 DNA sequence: TGTGCCAGCAGTGAAGTTACAGGAGGCGGCACACGGTTC.

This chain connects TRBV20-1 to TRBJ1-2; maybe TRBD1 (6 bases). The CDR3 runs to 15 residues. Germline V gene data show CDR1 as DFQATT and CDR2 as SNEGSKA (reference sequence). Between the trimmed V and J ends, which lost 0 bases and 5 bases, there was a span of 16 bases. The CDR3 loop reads CSARDLLKGGYGYTF. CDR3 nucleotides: TGCAGTGCTAGAGACCTGCTAAAGGGGGGTTATGGCTACACCTTC.

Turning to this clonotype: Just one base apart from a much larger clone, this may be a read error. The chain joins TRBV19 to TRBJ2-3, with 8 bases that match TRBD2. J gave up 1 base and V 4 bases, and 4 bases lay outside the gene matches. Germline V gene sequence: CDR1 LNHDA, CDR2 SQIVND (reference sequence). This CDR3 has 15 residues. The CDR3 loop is CASSRGSGGTDTQYF. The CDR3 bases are TGTGCCAGTAGTAGGGGTAGCGGGGGCACAGATACGCAGTATTTT.

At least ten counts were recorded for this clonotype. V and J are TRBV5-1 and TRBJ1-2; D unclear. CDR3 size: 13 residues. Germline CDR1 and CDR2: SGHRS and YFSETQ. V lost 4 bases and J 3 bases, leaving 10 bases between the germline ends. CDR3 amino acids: CASSGDPYYGYTF. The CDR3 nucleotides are TGCGCCAGCAGCGGAGATCCCTACTATGGCTACACCTTC.

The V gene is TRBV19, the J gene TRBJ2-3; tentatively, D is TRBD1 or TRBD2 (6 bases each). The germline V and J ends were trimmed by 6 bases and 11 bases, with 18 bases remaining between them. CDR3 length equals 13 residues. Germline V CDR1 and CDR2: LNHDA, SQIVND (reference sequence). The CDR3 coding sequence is TGTGCCAGTAGGGAAGACGGGGGCAATGAGCAGTATTTT. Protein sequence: CASREDGGNEQYF.

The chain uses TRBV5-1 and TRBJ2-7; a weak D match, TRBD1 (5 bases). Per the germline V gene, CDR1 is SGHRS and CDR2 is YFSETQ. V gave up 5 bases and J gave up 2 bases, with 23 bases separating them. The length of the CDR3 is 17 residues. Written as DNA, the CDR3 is TGCGCCAGCAGTTTTGCCCATCGCAGGGCTTCTCCCTACGAGCAGTACTTC. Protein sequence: CASSFAHRRASPYEQYF.